This paragraph reports one T cell receptor (beta chain). This specimen comes from a study of blood T cell repertoires in COVID-19. Study context: COVID-19 samples from acute and convalescent phases originated in the United States, Italy and Spain.

The V gene end was trimmed by 4 bases and the J gene end by 2 bases; junction bases not matched to a gene: 7. The CDR3 length is 18 residues. Germline V CDR1 and CDR2: SGHRS, YFSETQ. As originally analysed: Nucleated cell counts were estimated from reference gene primer amplification. The assay was immunoSEQ multiplex PCR, and TCRdb's table has in-frame clones only and misses some. That table furnishes V, J and clone size, whereas the DNA furnished D and trimming. The profile shows about 81,000 clones, roughly 91% of them singletons. Sequencing was performed on peripheral blood. The sequence came from a woman between 50 and 59 years old in a cohort sampled during active COVID-19. The V call is TRBV5-1, the J call TRBJ2-1, with 15 bases aligning to TRBD2. The CDR3 bases are TGCGCCAGCAGCGGAACCGGGACTAGCGGGAGGACCTACAATGAGCAGTTCTTC. It translates to CASSGTGTSGRTYNEQFF.